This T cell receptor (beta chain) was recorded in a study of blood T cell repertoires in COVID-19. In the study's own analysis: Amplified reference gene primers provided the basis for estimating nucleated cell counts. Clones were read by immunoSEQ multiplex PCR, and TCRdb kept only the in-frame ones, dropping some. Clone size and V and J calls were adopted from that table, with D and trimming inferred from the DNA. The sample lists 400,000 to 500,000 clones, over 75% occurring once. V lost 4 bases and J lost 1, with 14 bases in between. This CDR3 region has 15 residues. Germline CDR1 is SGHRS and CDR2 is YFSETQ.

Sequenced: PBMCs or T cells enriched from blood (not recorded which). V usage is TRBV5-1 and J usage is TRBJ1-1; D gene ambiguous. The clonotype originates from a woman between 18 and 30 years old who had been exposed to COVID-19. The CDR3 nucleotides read TGCGCCAGCAGCGCCCAAACAGTCCAGAACACTGAAGCTTTCTTT. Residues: CASSAQTVQNTEAFF.